These 14 T cell receptor beta chains share one sample of origin, sequenced in a study of cytomegalovirus exposure and HLA in healthy donors (dated by TCRdb to about 2017). The library was obtained by the immunoSEQ multiplex PCR assay. For the multiplex PCR, a mixture combining 60 forward primers for TCR Vbeta segments and 13 reverse primers for TCR Jbeta segments was used. TCRdb retrieved this table from immuneACCESS and kept in-frame rearrangements only. Not all clones are present; in checked studies, unresolved V genes account for under half, and no reason is known for the remainder. The sample table holds roughly 190,000 clones, of which about 80% were seen once. The ten largest clones capture roughly 1.9% of the sample. The sequencing sample was made of PBMCs. The receptors originated from a woman younger than 45 in good health and CMV-seropositive.

This clone appeared many times. The gene calls are TRBV28 and TRBJ1-1; D may be TRBD1 (5 bases). This CDR3 contains 15 residues. Germline V gives CDR1 MDHEN, CDR2 SYDVKM. Trimming removed 3 bases from V and 5 bases from J, with 16 bases in between. DNA of the CDR3: TGTGCCAGCAGTTTCGGACCGGACATTTCTACTGAAGCTTTCTTT. Protein product: CASSFGPDISTEAFF.

The rearrangement uses TRBV7-9 and TRBJ2-7; 10 bases line up with TRBD1. V lost 4 bases to trimming and J lost 4 bases; unmatched junction nucleotides: 4. The CDR3 runs 14 residues. From germline, CDR1 is SEHNR and CDR2 FQNEAQ (reference sequence). CDR3: CASSYRTGGYEQYF. CDR3 in DNA: TGTGCCAGCAGCTATCGGACAGGGGGTTACGAGCAGTACTTC.

The CDR3 spells CASTWGGGEKLFF. The CDR3 DNA reads as TGTGCCAGCACATGGGGCGGGGGCGAAAAACTGTTTTTT. This chain uses TRBV25-1 with TRBJ1-4, with D perhaps TRBD1 (6 bases). V shed 7 bases and J shed 8 bases, with 14 bases lying between them. The germline V gene has CDR1 MGHDK and CDR2 SYGVNS. The CDR3 covers 13 residues.

This chain uses TRBV27 with TRBJ1-5; D might be TRBD1 (6 bases). The CDR3 is made up of 13 amino acids. Trimming pared 5 bases from V and 6 bases from J, leaving 11 bases between. CDR1 and CDR2 from the germline V gene are MNHEY and SMNVEV (reference sequence). The CDR3 DNA reads TGTGCCAGCAGTACAGGGTTGGGTCAGCCCCAGCATTTT. Protein: CASSTGLGQPQHF.

This clone was recorded only once. The chain employs TRBV14 and TRBJ1-1, with TRBD1 as a possible D gene (6 bases). Trimming stripped 5 bases from V and 1 base from J, with 20 bases between. Germline V lookup: CDR1 SGHDN, CDR2 FVKESK. The CDR3 has 17 residues. DNA for the CDR3: TGTGCCAGCAGCGGCGTCAGGGGCAATTGGGGGAACACTGAAGCTTTCTTT. Translated: CASSGVRGNWGNTEAFF.

This clone was seen a handful of times. The rearrangement joins TRBV5-1 to TRBJ2-2; D is possibly TRBD1 (6 bases). CDR1 is SGHRS and CDR2 is YFSETQ in the germline V gene. CDR3 length equals 14 residues. Trimming left V 0 bases short and J 5 bases short, with 8 bases between. The CDR3 loop is CASSLEQGTGELFF. The CDR3 DNA follows: TGCGCCAGCAGCTTGGAACAGGGAACCGGGGAGCTGTTTTTT. Combining the CDR3 with reference TRBV5-1 and TRBJ2-2 gives the whole variable domain KAGVTQTPRYLIKTRGQQVTLSCSPISGHRSVSWYQQTPGQGLQFLFEYFSETQRNKGNFPGRFSGRQFSNSRSEMNVSTLELGDSALYLCASSLEQGTGELFFGEGSRLTVL.

V is TRBV30 and J is TRBJ1-2, with D possibly being TRBD1 (6 bases). V was pared by 3 bases and J by 0 bases, with 11 bases between. The CDR3 has 14 residues. Germline CDR1 GTSNPN, CDR2 SVGIG (reference sequence). CDR3 sequence reads: CAWRGAAPNYGYTF. The CDR3 bases are TGTGCCTGGAGGGGGGCGGCTCCTAACTATGGCTACACCTTC. Looking up the rest from reference TRBV30 and TRBJ1-2 gives the full variable domain: SQTIHQWPATLVQPVGSPLSLECTVEGTSNPNLYWYRQAAGRGLQLLFYSVGIGQISSEVPQNLSASRPQDRQFILSSKKLLLSDSGFYLCAWRGAAPNYGYTFGSGTRLTVV.

This clone was seen more than once but under ten times. V and J are TRBV10-1 and TRBJ1-3; tentatively, D is TRBD1 (6 bases). Germline CDR1 is WNHNN and CDR2 is SYGVQD (reference sequence). The CDR3 consists of 13 residues. The germline V and J ends were trimmed by 8 bases and 1 base, with 9 bases remaining between them. In DNA, the CDR3 is TGCGCCAGCGGCGACAGGTCTGGAAACACCATATATTTT. Its translation is CASGDRSGNTIYF.

This clone appeared a few times. The chain uses TRBV5-4 and TRBJ1-2; a weak D match, TRBD1 (6 bases). The germline V gene encodes CDR1 SGHNT and CDR2 YYREEE (reference sequence). The CDR3 consists of 15 residues. Trimming cost V 2 bases and J 5 bases, with 16 bases left between them. Here the CDR3 reads CASSFGGRTGYGYTF. DNA of the CDR3: TGTGCCAGCAGCTTTGGGGGCCGGACGGGGTATGGCTACACCTTC.

The genes are TRBV6-5 and TRBJ2-7; D uncertain. The CDR3 contains 15 residues. The V end was cut by 2 bases, the J end by 2 bases, with 13 bases between. Germline CDR1 reads MNHEY; CDR2 reads SVGAGI. The DNA of the CDR3 is TGTGCCAGCAGTTACGGCCTAGATCCAACCTACGAGCAGTACTTC. As protein: CASSYGLDPTYEQYF.

The gene calls are TRBV10-2 and TRBJ1-4; 7 bases align to TRBD1. Per germline, CDR1 WSHSY and CDR2 SAAADI. Losses at the gene ends were 2 bases for V and 10 bases for J; bases not matched to a gene: 4. The CDR3 is made up of 13 amino acids. CDR3 bases: TGCGCCAGCAGTGAGACGAACAGGGGAAAACTGTTTTTT. Translating it yields CASSETNRGKLFF.

This clone came up once. The rearrangement uses TRBV6-1 and TRBJ1-1; maybe TRBD1 (5 bases). The CDR3 is 15 residues long. Germline loops: CDR1 MNHNS, CDR2 SASEGT. With 0 bases removed from V and 4 bases from J, the gap between germline ends came to 12 bases. CDR3 bases: TGTGCCAGCAGTGAAGCAGGACCGGGGGGCACTGAAGCTTTCTTT. This encodes CASSEAGPGGTEAFF.

A few counts support this clone. The rearrangement uses TRBV5-5 and TRBJ2-7; perhaps TRBD2 as D (6 bases). Per the germline V gene, CDR1 is SGHKS and CDR2 is YYEKEE (reference sequence). The CDR3 covers 15 residues. V was cut by 4 bases and J by 3 bases, with 17 bases left in between. The CDR3, as DNA: TGTGCCAGCAGCCTGGAGGGACTTGCAAACTACGAGCAGTACTTC. Translating it yields CASSLEGLANYEQYF. Combining the CDR3 with reference TRBV5-5 and TRBJ2-7 gives the whole variable domain DAGVTQSPTHLIKTRGQQVTLRCSPISGHKSVSWYQQVLGQGPQFIFQYYEKEERGRGNFPDRFSARQFPNYSSELNVNALLLGDSALYLCASSLEGLANYEQYFGPGTRLTVT.

V gene TRBV30 combines with J gene TRBJ1-3, with 7 nucleotides matching TRBD1. This CDR3 has 14 amino acids. Unmatched junction bases numbered 6, after V lost 5 bases and J lost 2 bases. Looked up from germline, CDR1 is GTSNPN and CDR2 is SVGIG (reference sequence). CDR3 coding DNA: TGTGCCTGGTGTAAGGGGGCCCCTGGAAACACCATATATTTT. Translated: CAWCKGAPGNTIYF.